This passage covers 5 T cell receptor beta chains from one sample sequenced in a study of blood T cell repertoires in COVID-19. The table came from immunoSEQ multiplex PCR; TCRdb's copy has only in-frame clones and leaves some out. The table records more than 85,000 clones, about 80% of them present only once. Source material: peripheral blood. The receptors were sampled from a man between 70 and 80 years old with acute or convalescent COVID-19.

This chain joins TRBV14 and TRBJ2-1; 9 bases are a match to TRBD2. V lost 4 bases and J lost 0; bases outside the gene matches: 4. In germline, CDR1 is SGHDN, CDR2 FVKESK. The CDR3 has 16 residues. In DNA form, the CDR3 reads TGTGCCAGCAGCCCCTTAGCGGGGGACTCCTACAATGAGCAGTTCTTC. It specifies CASSPLAGDSYNEQFF.

A note on this clone: A junction end diverges from the germline sequence, so it may reflect a read error. J is TRBJ1-2 and V is TRBV29-1, with 7 bases fitting TRBD1. This CDR3 is built from 11 residues. Germline values: CDR1 SQVTM, CDR2 ANQGSEA. CDR3 loop: CITDRVDGYTF. The CDR3 nucleotides are TGTATTACTGACAGGGTGGATGGCTACACCTTC.

The V and J genes are TRBV6-6 and TRBJ1-2; TRBD1 aligns across 12 bases. The V and J ends lost 5 bases and 4 bases, in that order; junction bases with no gene match: 8. Looked up from germline, CDR1 is MNHNY and CDR2 is SVGAGI (reference sequence). This CDR3 spans 16 amino acids. The chain's CDR3 is CASSPGQGALTYGYTF. The CDR3 coding sequence is TGTGCCAGCAGTCCGGGACAGGGGGCGCTGACCTATGGCTACACCTTC.

The chain has TRBV10-3 and TRBJ1-1; D is perhaps TRBD1 (5 bases). This CDR3 spans 14 amino acids. Trimming took 4 bases from V and 1 from J, leaving 10 bases between them. Germline loops: CDR1 ENHRY, CDR2 SYGVKD. The chain's CDR3 is CAISVHQGNTEAFF. CDR3 DNA: TGTGCCATCAGTGTCCACCAGGGGAACACTGAAGCTTTCTTT.

V usage is TRBV5-6 and J usage is TRBJ2-7; 15 bases map to TRBD2. Germline loops: CDR1 SGHDT, CDR2 YYEEEE. With 4 bases clipped from V and 7 bases from J, the junction kept 9 bases outside the gene matches. This CDR3 region has 16 residues. The chain's CDR3 is CASSPRTSGGAGEQYF. CDR3 nucleotides: TGTGCCAGCAGCCCCAGGACTAGCGGGGGGGCAGGGGAGCAGTACTTC.